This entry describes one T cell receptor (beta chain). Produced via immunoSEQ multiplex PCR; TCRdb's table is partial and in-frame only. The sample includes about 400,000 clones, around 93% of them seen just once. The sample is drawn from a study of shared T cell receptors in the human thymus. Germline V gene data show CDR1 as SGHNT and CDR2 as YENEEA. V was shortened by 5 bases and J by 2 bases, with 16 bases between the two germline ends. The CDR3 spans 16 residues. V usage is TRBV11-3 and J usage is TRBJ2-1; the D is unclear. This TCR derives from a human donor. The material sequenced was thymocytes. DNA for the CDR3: TGTGCCAGCAGCAAGGTGTCCGGGCTTCCCTACAATGAGCAGTTCTTC. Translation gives CASSKVSGLPYNEQFF.